A selection of T cell receptor beta chains follows, all from one sample in a study of T cells in Graves' hyperthyroidism and ophthalmopathy. One entry per CDR3 protein, called by TCRdb with MiXCR from the multiplex PCR reads. Counted here are a few hundred thousand distinct CDR3 sequences, about 14% occurring once; the ten biggest clones make up around a fifth. Input material: blood. The source of these receptors is a woman between 25 and 40 years old with Graves' ophthalmopathy. Both conserved end residues are part of each CDR3. The D gene is left open where the match is weak. The listing skips clone size in some rows; elsewhere it reads once, few, many or a size class.

size: many; D: .; J: TRBJ1-1; V: TRBV20-1; DNA: TGCAGTGCTAGTTCGGGGCATGGCGTCACTGAAGCTTTCTTT; CDR3: CSASSGHGVTEAFF
size: few; D: .; J: TRBJ2-5; V: TRBV18; DNA: TGTGCCAGCTCACCACCGACTTATGAGACCCAGTACTTC; CDR3: CASSPPTYETQYF
size: few; D: .; J: TRBJ1-6; V: TRBV20-1; DNA: TGCAGTGCTAGAGGGTGGATTAATTCACCCCTCCACTTT; CDR3: CSARGWINSPLHF
size: many; D: .; J: TRBJ1-2; V: TRBV29-1; DNA: TGCAGCGTTGAAGATAGAGATGGCTACACCTTC; CDR3: CSVEDRDGYTF
size: .; D: .; J: TRBJ2-6; V: TRBV6-1; DNA: TGTGCCAGCAGCCCCCAGACTGGGGTTGCCAACGTCCTGACTTTC; CDR3: CASSPQTGVANVLTF
size: many; D: .; J: TRBJ2-2; V: TRBV2; DNA: TGTGCCAGCACCTTTAGGGACGCCGGGGAGCTGTTTTTT; CDR3: CASTFRDAGELFF
size: .; D: .; J: TRBJ2-1; V: TRBV12-5; DNA: TGTGCTAGTGGGTACCGTGAATCTTGGGAGACAGAAAGGCTAAACAATGAGCAGTTCTTC; CDR3: CASGYRESWETERLNNEQFF
size: many; D: .; J: TRBJ2-7; V: TRBV2; DNA: TGTGCCAGCAGTGAACGAGGGACCGCAAGCTCCTACGAGCAGTACTTC; CDR3: CASSERGTASSYEQYF
size: .; D: TRBD1; J: TRBJ1-2; V: TRBV6-5; DNA: TGTGCCAGCAGTTACTCGGGGGGACAGACGAACTATGGCTACACCTTC; CDR3: CASSYSGGQTNYGYTF
size: .; D: TRBD1; J: TRBJ2-3; V: TRBV28; DNA: TGTGCCAGCAGTTTACCGGGACAGGGGTCCGGGCACACGAGCACAGATACGCAGTATTTT; CDR3: CASSLPGQGSGHTSTDTQYF
size: many; D: .; J: TRBJ1-5; V: TRBV2; DNA: TGTGCCAGCAGTGGACAGCCATTATCCCAGCATTTT; CDR3: CASSGQPLSQHF
size: few; D: TRBD2; J: TRBJ2-2; V: TRBV20-1; DNA: TGTGGCGGGGGGGTGTCCACCGGGGAGCTGTTTTTT; CDR3: CGGGVSTGELFF
size: many; D: .; J: TRBJ2-5; V: TRBV3-1; DNA: TGTGCCAGCAGCCAAGAGGGGGGGCATGGAGAGACCCAGTACTTC; CDR3: CASSQEGGHGETQYF
size: many; D: TRBD1; J: TRBJ1-2; V: TRBV30; DNA: TGTGCCCGGACCCGGGACAGGGACTATGGCTACACCTTC; CDR3: CARTRDRDYGYTF
size: many; D: .; J: TRBJ2-1; V: TRBV7-9; DNA: TGTGCCAGCAGCTTAGTGCATGGGTACCTCGATGAGCAGTTCTTC; CDR3: CASSLVHGYLDEQFF
size: many; D: .; J: TRBJ2-7; V: TRBV20-1; DNA: TGCAGTGCTAGAAAGCCAGCGCGACACGAGCAGTACTTC; CDR3: CSARKPARHEQYF
size: many; D: .; J: TRBJ2-7; V: TRBV2; DNA: TGTGCCATCTATACGAGTACCTCCTACGAGCAGTACTTC; CDR3: CAIYTSTSYEQYF
size: many; D: .; J: TRBJ1-1; V: TRBV3-1; DNA: TGTGCCAGCAGCCGCCATGGACCGTCCTTGGGAGCTTTCTTT; CDR3: CASSRHGPSLGAFF
size: many; D: .; J: TRBJ2-7; V: TRBV2; DNA: TGTGCCAGCAGGGACTCCAAGGCCGCCTACGAGCAGTACTTC; CDR3: CASRDSKAAYEQYF
size: many; D: TRBD1; J: TRBJ2-6; V: TRBV27; DNA: TGTGCCAGCACCACGACAGGGGGCGCTCCCAATAGGCCCAACGTCCTGACTTTC; CDR3: CASTTTGGAPNRPNVLTF
size: few; D: TRBD1; J: TRBJ1-2; V: TRBV20-1; DNA: TGCAGTGCTAGCCGGGCAGGGACAGGGGGTAATGGCTACACCTTC; CDR3: CSASRAGTGGNGYTF